The sequence of this T cell receptor (beta chain) was determined in a study of cytomegalovirus exposure and HLA in healthy donors. Study context: Of the donors genotyped, 398 in all, about 80% fell in the Caucasian-associated ancestry cluster. General study findings and limits: V- and J-gene trimming of TCR beta was linked (in a later analysis) to a missense DCLRE1C variant. The HLA-A and HLA-B alleles of most subjects were reportedly predicted accurately from TCR beta sequences. Later analysis indicated greater clonal expansion among HLA-associated TCR beta chains than among equally common other chains.

PCR used 60 Vbeta primers and 13 Jbeta primers. Profiling relied on immunoSEQ multiplex PCR, and the TCRdb table lists in-frame clones only, not all of them. This sample carries 150,000 to 200,000 clones, 77% of them seen once, and the ten largest clones take around 1.5%. As for this clone: The antigen remains unidentified.

This CDR3 spans 16 amino acids. Germline CDR1 SGHAT, CDR2 FQNNGV. After removal of 6 bases from V and 3 bases from J, the junction contained 13 bases not matched to a gene. Sequencing input: PBMCs. The receptor was isolated from a man between 18 and 29 years old in good health and CMV-seronegative. The genes are TRBV11-2 and TRBJ2-7; 8 nucleotides agree with TRBD1. The CDR3 DNA is TGTGCCAGCAGTTCATCCCCCGGGACAGGCTACTACGAGCAGTACTTC. Encoded protein: CASSSSPGTGYYEQYF.